The present T cell receptor beta chain was sequenced within a study of T cells expressing NK-cell markers. TCRdb reprocessed the 5' RACE reads and stores each CDR3 protein as one record, lacking DNA. The specimen's table records 350,000 to 450,000 distinct CDR3 sequences. The CDR3 length is 15 residues. CDR1 and CDR2 (germline): SGHRS, YFSETQ. The chain uses TRBV5-1 and TRBJ2-7; TCRdb's D call, TRBD1, is unchecked because there is no DNA. The sequenced sample was blood T cells: a sorted CD56 or NKG2C T cell subset, CD4+ or CD8+ T cells, or bulk PBMC T cells (not recorded which). This clonotype was sampled from a man aged 18-69 years in good health. The CDR3 region is CASSLGQVPPYEQYF.